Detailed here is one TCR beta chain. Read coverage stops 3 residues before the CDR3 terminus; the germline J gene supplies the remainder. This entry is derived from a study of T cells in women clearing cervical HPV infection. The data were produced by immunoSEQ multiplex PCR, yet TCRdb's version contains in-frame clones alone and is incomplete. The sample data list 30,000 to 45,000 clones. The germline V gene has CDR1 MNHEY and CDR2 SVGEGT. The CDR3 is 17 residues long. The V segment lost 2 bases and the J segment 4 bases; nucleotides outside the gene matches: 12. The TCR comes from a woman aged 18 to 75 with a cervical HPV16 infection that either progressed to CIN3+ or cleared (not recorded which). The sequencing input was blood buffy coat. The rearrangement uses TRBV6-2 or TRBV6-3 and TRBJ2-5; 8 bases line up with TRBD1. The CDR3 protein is CASSYGLGQAGIETQYF. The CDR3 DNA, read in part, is TGTGCCAGCAGTTACGGTCTGGGACAGGCCGGTATAGAGACC.